The 10 T cell receptor beta chains listed next were all sequenced from one sample in a study of T cells in Graves' hyperthyroidism and ophthalmopathy. The TCR beta CDR3 regions underwent amplification using RNA transcripts as the source. The HTBI set primed first-round TCR CDR3 RT-PCR. MiXCR was run by TCRdb on the multiplex PCR reads, yielding one entry per CDR3 protein. The table has 700,000 or so distinct CDR3 sequences, 16% seen once. The sequenced sample consisted of blood. All receptors derive from a man aged 18 to 30 with Graves' hyperthyroidism.

This clonotype was counted a few times. The chain is built from TRBV20-1 and TRBJ2-7; the D is unclear. The CDR3 spans 14 residues. V was cut by 6 bases and J by 7 bases, with 22 bases left in between. Looked up from germline, CDR1 is DFQATT and CDR2 is SNEGSKA (reference sequence). The CDR3 DNA is TGCAGTGCACGAGAGACCGTTCTAGTGGGGGAGCAGTACTTC. It codes for CSARETVLVGEQYF.

A few counts support this clonotype. The chain has TRBV27 and TRBJ1-5; D is undetermined. There are 14 residues in the CDR3. V lost 5 bases and J lost 4, with 12 bases in between. CDR1 is MNHEY, CDR2 SMNVEV, per germline (reference sequence). CDR3 amino acids: CASSLTVQNQPQHF. CDR3 sequence (DNA): TGTGCCAGCAGTCTGACTGTTCAAAATCAGCCCCAGCATTTT.

This clonotype was seen a handful of times. This chain uses TRBV6-6 with TRBJ2-2, with no clear D. Germline lookup yields CDR1 MNHNY and CDR2 SVGAGI (reference sequence). V lost 0 bases and J lost 7, with 9 bases in between. The length of the CDR3 is 14 residues. The CDR3 loop is CASSYSRVSGELFF. The CDR3 region has the DNA TGTGCCAGCAGTTACTCGAGAGTCAGCGGGGAGCTGTTTTTT.

This clonotype was seen repeatedly, ten times or more. J is TRBJ1-5 and V is TRBV18; unclear D gene. CDR1 is KGHSH, CDR2 LQKENI, per germline. Trimming took off 0 bases at V and 6 bases at J, with 6 bases between the two ends. The CDR3 runs to 13 residues. The CDR3 reads CASSPPPGQPQHF. The DNA of the CDR3 is TGTGCCAGCTCACCACCTCCCGGTCAGCCCCAGCATTTT.

This clonotype appeared a few times. This rearrangement joins TRBV2 to TRBJ2-2, with 8 bases lining up with TRBD1. This CDR3 is built from 15 residues. V was pared by 4 bases and J by 4 bases, with 5 bases of the junction left unmatched. Germline assignment: CDR1 SNHLY and CDR2 FYNNEI. This CDR3 reads CASSVRTGGTGELFF. The CDR3, as DNA: TGTGCCAGCAGTGTGAGAACAGGGGGCACCGGGGAGCTGTTTTTT.

This sequence joins TRBV27 and TRBJ2-5; D is possibly TRBD1 (5 bases). This CDR3 spans 14 amino acids. The germline V gene encodes CDR1 MNHEY and CDR2 SMNVEV (reference sequence). Trimming left V 5 bases short and J 0 bases short, with 10 bases between. The CDR3 protein is CASSPSTDQETQYF. The DNA of the CDR3 is TGTGCCAGCAGTCCATCGACAGACCAAGAGACCCAGTACTTC.

As to this clonotype: This may arise from a read error, as a much more abundant clone is one base away. The chain combines TRBV24-1 with TRBJ1-5; no reliable D call. This CDR3 contains 14 residues. Looked up from germline, CDR1 is KGHDR and CDR2 is SFDVKD. CDR3 DNA sequence: TGTGTCACCAGTGATTTGCAAACGGATGCGCCCCAGCATTTT. This gives the protein CVTSDLQTDAPQHF.

This clonotype was counted only a few times. The V gene is TRBV28, the J gene TRBJ1-3; D is unclear. Germline V gene lookup returns CDR1 MDHEN and CDR2 SYDVKM. V was cut by 1 base and J by 3 bases, with 10 bases left in between. The CDR3 contains 15 residues. The CDR3 coding sequence is TGTGCCAGCAGTTTATCGGGGTTATATGGAAACACCATATATTTT. Translating it yields CASSLSGLYGNTIYF.

With respect to this clonotype: A much larger clonotype is one base distant, so this may be a read error. Because the CDR3 is missing its conserved closing phenylalanine or tryptophan, this is likely a read error. CDR3 in amino acids: CASSPILTGANTEAFS. CDR3 DNA: TGTGCCAGCAGTCCGATACTGACAGGGGCGAACACTGAAGCTTTCTCT. The J gene is TRBJ1-1, the V gene TRBV28; 8 bases are a match to TRBD1. With 5 bases clipped from V and 1 base from J, the junction kept 9 bases outside the gene matches. The CDR3 is made up of 16 amino acids. CDR1 MDHEN and CDR2 SYDVKM come from the germline V gene.

As regards this clonotype: A much larger clone lies one base from this, so it may be a read error. V is TRBV11-3 and J is TRBJ2-1, with D hard to call. The ends were cut back, 4 bases at V and 8 bases at J, with 6 bases in the middle. Looked up from germline, CDR1 is SGHNT and CDR2 is YENEEA. The CDR3 runs to 11 residues. The CDR3 reads CASSSLDEQFF. CDR3 bases: TGTGCCAGCAGCTCATTGGATGAGCAGTTCTTC. The whole variable domain, remainder taken from reference TRBV11-3 and TRBJ2-1, is EAGVVQSPRYKIIEKKQPVAFWCNPISGHNTLYWYLQNLGQGPELLIRYENEEAVDDSQLPKDRFSAERLKGVDSTLKIQPAELGDSAVYLCASSSLDEQFFGPGTRLTVL.